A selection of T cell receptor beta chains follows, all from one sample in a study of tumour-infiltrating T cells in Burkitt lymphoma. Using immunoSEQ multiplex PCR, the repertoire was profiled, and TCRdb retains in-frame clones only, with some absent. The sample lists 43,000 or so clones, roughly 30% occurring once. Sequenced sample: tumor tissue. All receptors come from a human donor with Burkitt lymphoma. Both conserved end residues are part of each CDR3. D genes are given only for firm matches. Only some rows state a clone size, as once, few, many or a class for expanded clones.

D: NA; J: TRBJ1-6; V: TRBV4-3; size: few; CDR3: CASSQDPREGSPLHF; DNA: TGCGCCAGCAGCCAAGACCCCAGGGAGGGGTCACCCCTCCACTTT
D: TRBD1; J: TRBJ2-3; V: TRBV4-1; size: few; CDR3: CASSQETGRGFTDTQYF; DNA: TGCGCCAGCAGCCAAGAAACAGGCAGGGGGTTCACAGATACGCAGTATTTT
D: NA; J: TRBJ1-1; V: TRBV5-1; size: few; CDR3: CASSFQGVGTEAFF; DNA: TGCGCCAGCAGCTTCCAGGGAGTGGGCACTGAAGCTTTCTTT
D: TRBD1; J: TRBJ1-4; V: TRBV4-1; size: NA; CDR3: CASSPTGANEKLFF; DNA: TGCGCCAGCAGCCCTACAGGGGCTAATGAAAAACTGTTTTTT
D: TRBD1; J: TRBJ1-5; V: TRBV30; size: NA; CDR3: CAWSAGGSNQPQHF; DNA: TGTGCCTGGAGTGCAGGGGGCTCAAATCAGCCCCAGCATTTT
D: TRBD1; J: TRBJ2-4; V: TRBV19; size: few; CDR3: CASQVGHYRGLAKNIQYF; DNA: TGTGCCAGCCAAGTAGGCCACTACAGGGGGCTAGCCAAAAACATTCAGTACTTC
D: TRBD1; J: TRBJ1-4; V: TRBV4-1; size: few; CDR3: CASSRLVSRQGGKLFF; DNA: TGCGCCAGCAGCCGCCTCGTGAGCCGTCAGGGGGGAAAACTGTTTTTT
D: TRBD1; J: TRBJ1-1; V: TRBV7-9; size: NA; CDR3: CASSLQTGGHTEAFF; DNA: TGTGCCAGCAGCCTGCAGACAGGGGGACACACTGAAGCTTTCTTT
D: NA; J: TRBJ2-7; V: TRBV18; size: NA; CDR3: CASSPDGGTREQYF; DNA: TGTGCCAGCTCTCCCGATGGGGGGACGAGGGAGCAGTACTTC
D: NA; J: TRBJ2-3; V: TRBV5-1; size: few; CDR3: CASSFTGGNADTQYF; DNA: TGCGCCAGCAGCTTCACGGGTGGGAACGCAGATACGCAGTATTTT
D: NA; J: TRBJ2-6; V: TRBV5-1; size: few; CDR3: CASRASGIPGANVLTF; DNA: TGCGCCAGCAGGGCCTCAGGGATACCTGGGGCCAACGTCCTGACTTTC
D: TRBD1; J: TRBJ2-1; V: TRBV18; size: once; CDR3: CASSPPRGQRDNEQFF; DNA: TGTGCCAGCTCACCACCCAGGGGGCAGCGGGACAATGAGCAGTTCTTC
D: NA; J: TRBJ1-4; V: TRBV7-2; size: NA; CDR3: CASSLARREKLFF; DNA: TGTGCCAGCAGCTTAGCTCGAAGGGAAAAACTGTTTTTT
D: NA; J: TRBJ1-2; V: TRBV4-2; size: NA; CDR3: CASSRGENYGYTF; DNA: TGTGCCAGCAGCCGGGGGGAAAACTATGGCTACACCTTC
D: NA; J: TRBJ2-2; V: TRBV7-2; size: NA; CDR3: CASSLVPGRTTGELFF; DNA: TGTGCCAGCAGCTTAGTTCCAGGGAGGACCACCGGGGAGCTGTTTTTT
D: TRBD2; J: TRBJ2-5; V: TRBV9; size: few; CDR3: CASSVGTRQETQYF; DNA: TGTGCCAGCAGCGTAGGGACTAGACAAGAGACCCAGTACTTC
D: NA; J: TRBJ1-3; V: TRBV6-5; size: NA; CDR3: CASSYMAGGNTIYF; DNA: TGTGCCAGCAGTTACATGGCAGGAGGAAACACCATATATTTT
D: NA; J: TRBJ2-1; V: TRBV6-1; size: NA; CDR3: CASRRGRNEQFF; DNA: TGTGCCAGCAGGAGGGGTCGCAATGAGCAGTTCTTC
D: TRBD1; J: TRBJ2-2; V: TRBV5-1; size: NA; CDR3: CASKLDRVVGELFF; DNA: TGCGCCAGCAAACTCGACAGGGTTGTCGGGGAGCTGTTTTTT
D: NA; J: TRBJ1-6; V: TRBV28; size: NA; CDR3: CASRGRLPLHF; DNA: TGTGCCAGTAGGGGCAGACTTCCCCTCCACTTT
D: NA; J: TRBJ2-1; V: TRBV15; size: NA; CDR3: CATSLRGRGRNEQFF; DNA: TGTGCCACCAGCCTTCGAGGCCGGGGGCGGAATGAGCAGTTCTTC
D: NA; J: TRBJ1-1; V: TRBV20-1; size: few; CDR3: CSASREEAFF; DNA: TGCAGTGCTAGCAGGGAGGAAGCTTTCTTT
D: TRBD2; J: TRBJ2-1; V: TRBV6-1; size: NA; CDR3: CASSGTSGNEQFF; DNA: TGTGCCAGCAGTGGGACTAGCGGCAATGAGCAGTTCTTC
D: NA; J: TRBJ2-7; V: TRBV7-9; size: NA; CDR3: CASSPLTQYF; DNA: TGTGCCAGCAGCCCCCTCACGCAGTACTTC
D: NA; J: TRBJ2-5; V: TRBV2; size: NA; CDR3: CASRERGETQYF; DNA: TGTGCCAGCAGGGAGCGAGGAGAGACCCAGTACTTC
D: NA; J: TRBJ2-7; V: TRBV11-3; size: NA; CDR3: CASSLDGYEQYF; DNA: TGTGCCAGCAGCTTAGACGGCTACGAGCAGTACTTC
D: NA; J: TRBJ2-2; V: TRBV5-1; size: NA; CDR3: CASSLALGTSNTGELFF; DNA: TGCGCCAGCAGCTTGGCCCTTGGCACGTCGAACACCGGGGAGCTGTTTTTT